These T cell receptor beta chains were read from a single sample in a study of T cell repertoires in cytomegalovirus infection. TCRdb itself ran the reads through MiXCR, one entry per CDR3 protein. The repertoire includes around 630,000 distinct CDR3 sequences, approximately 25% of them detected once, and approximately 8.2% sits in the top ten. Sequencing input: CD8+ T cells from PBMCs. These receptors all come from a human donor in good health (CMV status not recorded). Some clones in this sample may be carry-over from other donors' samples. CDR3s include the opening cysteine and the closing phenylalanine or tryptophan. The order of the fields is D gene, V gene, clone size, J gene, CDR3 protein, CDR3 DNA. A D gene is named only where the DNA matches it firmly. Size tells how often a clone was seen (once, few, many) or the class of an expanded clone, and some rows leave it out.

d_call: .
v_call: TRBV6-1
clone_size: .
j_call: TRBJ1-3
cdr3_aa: CASTDLTGNTIYF
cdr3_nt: TGTGCCAGCACCGACCTCACTGGAAACACCATATATTTT

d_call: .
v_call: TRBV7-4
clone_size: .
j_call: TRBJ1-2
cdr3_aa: CATDGGDYGYTF
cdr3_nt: TGTGCCACCGACGGGGGAGACTATGGCTACACCTTC

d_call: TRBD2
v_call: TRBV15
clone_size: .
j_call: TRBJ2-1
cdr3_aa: CATRGTSGLYNEQFF
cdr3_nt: TGTGCCACCAGAGGAACTAGCGGGTTATACAATGAGCAGTTCTTC

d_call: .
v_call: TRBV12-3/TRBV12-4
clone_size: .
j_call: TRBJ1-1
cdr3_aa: CASNLPWGLNTEAFF
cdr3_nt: TGTGCCAGCAATCTACCCTGGGGGTTGAACACTGAAGCTTTCTTT

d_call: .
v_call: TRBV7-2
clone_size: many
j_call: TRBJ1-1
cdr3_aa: CASSLGVSGGTEAFF
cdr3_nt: TGTGCCAGCAGCTTGGGGGTTTCAGGTGGGACTGAAGCTTTCTTT

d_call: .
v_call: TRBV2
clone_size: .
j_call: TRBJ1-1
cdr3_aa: CASNYEAFF
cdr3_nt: TGTGCCAGCAATTATGAAGCTTTCTTT

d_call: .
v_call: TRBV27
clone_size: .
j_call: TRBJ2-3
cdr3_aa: CASSLLTGRGIGTQYF
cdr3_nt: TGTGCCAGCAGTTTATTGACAGGGCGGGGGATTGGTACGCAGTATTTT

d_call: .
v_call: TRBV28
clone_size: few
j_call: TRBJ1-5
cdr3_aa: CASKPEAGNQPQHF
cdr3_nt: TGTGCCAGCAAGCCGGAGGCCGGCAATCAGCCCCAGCATTTT

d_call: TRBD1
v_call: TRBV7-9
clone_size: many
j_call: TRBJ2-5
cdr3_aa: CASSLVGQGYVETQYF
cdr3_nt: TGTGCCAGCAGCTTAGTCGGACAGGGGTACGTGGAGACCCAGTACTTC

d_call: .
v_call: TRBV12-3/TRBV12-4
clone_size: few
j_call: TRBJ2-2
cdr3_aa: CASTGGTGLFTGELFF
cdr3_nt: TGTGCCAGCACGGGGGGGACAGGACTATTCACCGGGGAGCTGTTTTTT

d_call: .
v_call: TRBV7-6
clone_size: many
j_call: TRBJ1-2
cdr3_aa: CASSLGGGDPSYGYTF
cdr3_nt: TGTGCCAGCAGCCTGGGCGGAGGGGATCCCTCCTATGGCTACACCTTC

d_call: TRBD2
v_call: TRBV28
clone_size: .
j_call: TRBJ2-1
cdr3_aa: CVIRGLAAYNEQFF
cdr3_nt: TGTGTCATCCGGGGACTAGCGGCCTACAATGAGCAGTTCTTC

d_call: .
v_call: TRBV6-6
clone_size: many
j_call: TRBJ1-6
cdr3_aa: CASNADSSYNSPLHF
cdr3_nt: TGTGCCAGCAACGCCGATAGCTCCTATAATTCACCCCTCCACTTT

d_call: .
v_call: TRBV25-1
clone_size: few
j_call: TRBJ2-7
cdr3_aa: CASSELFPDSLHEQYF
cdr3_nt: TGTGCCAGCAGTGAATTGTTTCCGGACAGCTTACACGAGCAGTACTTC

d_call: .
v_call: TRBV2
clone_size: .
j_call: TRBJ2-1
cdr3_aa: CASLVERQFF
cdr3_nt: TGTGCCAGCCTAGTGGAGCGCCAGTTCTTC

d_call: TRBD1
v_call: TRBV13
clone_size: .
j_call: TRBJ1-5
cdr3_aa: CASSRGDRGRPQHF
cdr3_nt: TGTGCCAGCAGCCGCGGGGACAGGGGAAGGCCCCAGCATTTT

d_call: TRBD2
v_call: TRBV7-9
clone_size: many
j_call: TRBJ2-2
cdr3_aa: CASSWGPGLAGSGELFF
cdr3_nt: TGTGCCAGCAGCTGGGGACCGGGACTAGCCGGTTCCGGGGAGCTGTTTTTT

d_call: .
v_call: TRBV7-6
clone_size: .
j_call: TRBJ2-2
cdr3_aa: CVSTSPGTRNTGELFF
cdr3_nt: TGTGTCAGCACCAGTCCCGGGACAAGAAACACCGGGGAGCTGTTTTTT

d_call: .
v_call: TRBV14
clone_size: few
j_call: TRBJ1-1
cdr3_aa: CASSLRAGGGKWGTEAFF
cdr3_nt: TGTGCCAGCAGCCTCCGGGCCGGGGGCGGAAAGTGGGGGACTGAAGCTTTCTTT

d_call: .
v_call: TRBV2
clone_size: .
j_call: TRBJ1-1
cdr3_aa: CASSPDGDNTEAFF
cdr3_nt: TGTGCCAGCAGTCCTGACGGGGATAACACTGAAGCTTTCTTT

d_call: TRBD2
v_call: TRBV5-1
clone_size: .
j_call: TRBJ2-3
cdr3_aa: CASSPWGRGDFTDTQYF
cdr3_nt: TGCGCCAGCAGCCCATGGGGGCGGGGGGATTTCACAGATACGCAGTATTTT

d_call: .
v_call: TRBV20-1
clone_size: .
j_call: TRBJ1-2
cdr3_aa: CSATGNGYTF
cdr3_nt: TGCAGTGCTACAGGGAACGGCTACACCTTC

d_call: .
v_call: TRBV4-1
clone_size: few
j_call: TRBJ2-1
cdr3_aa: CASSQDISRYYNEQFF
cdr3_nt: TGCGCCAGCAGCCAAGATATCAGCAGATATTACAATGAGCAGTTCTTC

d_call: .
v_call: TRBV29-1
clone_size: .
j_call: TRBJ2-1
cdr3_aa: CSVEDNYNEQFF
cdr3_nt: TGCAGCGTTGAAGACAACTACAATGAGCAGTTCTTC

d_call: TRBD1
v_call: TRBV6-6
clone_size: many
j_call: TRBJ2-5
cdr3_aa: CASSYARDRGLDETQYF
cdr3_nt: TGTGCCAGCAGTTACGCCCGGGACAGGGGGCTGGATGAGACCCAGTACTTC

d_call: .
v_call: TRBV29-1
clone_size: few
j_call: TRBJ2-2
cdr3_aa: CSVLNTGELFF
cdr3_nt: TGCAGCGTGCTTAACACCGGGGAGCTGTTTTTT

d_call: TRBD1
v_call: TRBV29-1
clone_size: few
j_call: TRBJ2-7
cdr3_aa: CSVRLGQGAYEQYF
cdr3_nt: TGCAGCGTTCGGCTTGGACAGGGGGCTTACGAGCAGTACTTC

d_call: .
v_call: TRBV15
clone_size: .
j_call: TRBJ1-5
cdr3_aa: CATSRDQGLWEPQHF
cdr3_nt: TGTGCCACCAGCAGAGATCAGGGGCTCTGGGAGCCCCAGCATTTT

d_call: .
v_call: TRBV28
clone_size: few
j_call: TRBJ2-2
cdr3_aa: CASSLGRFGGTGELFF
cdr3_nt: TGTGCCAGCAGTTTAGGGCGCTTCGGGGGCACCGGGGAGCTGTTTTTT

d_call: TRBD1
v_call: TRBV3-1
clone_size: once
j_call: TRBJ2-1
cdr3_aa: CASSPYGQGAFNEQFF
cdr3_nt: TGTGCCAGCAGCCCCTACGGACAGGGGGCCTTCAATGAGCAGTTCTTC

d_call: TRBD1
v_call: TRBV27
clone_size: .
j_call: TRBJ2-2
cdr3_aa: CASRKDRGTGELFF
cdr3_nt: TGTGCCAGCAGGAAAGACAGGGGCACCGGGGAGCTGTTTTTT

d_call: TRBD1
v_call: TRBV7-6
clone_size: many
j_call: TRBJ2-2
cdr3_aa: CASSATTGANTGELFF
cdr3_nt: TGTGCCAGCAGCGCAACGACAGGGGCGAACACCGGGGAGCTGTTTTTT

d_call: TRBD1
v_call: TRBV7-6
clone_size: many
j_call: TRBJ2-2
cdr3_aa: CASSARQGEGLNTGELFF
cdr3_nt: TGTGCCAGCAGCGCCCGACAGGGCGAGGGGCTTAACACCGGGGAGCTGTTTTTT

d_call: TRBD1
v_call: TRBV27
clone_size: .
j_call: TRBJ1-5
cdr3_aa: CASSTYRGRSWLQHF
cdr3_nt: TGTGCCAGCAGTACCTACAGGGGAAGAAGTTGGCTGCAGCATTTT

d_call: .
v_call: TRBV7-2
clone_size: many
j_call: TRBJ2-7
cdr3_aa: CASSWSSYEQYF
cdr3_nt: TGTGCCAGCAGCTGGAGCTCCTACGAGCAGTACTTC

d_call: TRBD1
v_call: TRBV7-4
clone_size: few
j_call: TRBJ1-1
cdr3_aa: CASSSAQGSSTEAFF
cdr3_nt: TGTGCCAGCAGCTCCGCACAGGGGTCCAGCACTGAAGCTTTCTTT

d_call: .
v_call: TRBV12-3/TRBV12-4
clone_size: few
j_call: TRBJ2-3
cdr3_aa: CASSTIQTNADTQYF
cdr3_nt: TGTGCCAGCAGCACAATACAAACTAACGCAGATACGCAGTATTTT

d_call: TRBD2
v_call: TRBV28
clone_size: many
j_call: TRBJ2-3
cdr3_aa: CASRSSGGTDTQYF
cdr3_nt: TGTGCCAGTCGGTCTAGCGGGGGCACAGATACGCAGTATTTT

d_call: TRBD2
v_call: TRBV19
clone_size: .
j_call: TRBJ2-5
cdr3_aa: CASSPWGGIEETQYF
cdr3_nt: TGTGCCAGTAGTCCCTGGGGAGGGATCGAAGAGACCCAGTACTTC

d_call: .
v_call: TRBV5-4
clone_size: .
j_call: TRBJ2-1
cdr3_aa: CASSYHRVSYSSISEQFF
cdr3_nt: TGTGCCAGCAGCTACCACCGCGTCAGCTATTCCTCAATTTCTGAGCAGTTCTTC

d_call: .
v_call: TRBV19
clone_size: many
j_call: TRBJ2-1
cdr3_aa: CASSFTVFGGNEQFF
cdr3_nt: TGTGCCAGTAGTTTCACAGTTTTTGGGGGCAATGAGCAGTTCTTC

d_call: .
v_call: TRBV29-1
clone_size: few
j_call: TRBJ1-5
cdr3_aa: CSAQGNSNQPQHF
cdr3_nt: TGCAGCGCACAGGGAAATAGCAATCAGCCCCAGCATTTT

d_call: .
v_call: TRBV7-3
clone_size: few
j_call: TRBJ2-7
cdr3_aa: CASSQLEGKNFDEQYF
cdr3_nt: TGTGCCAGCAGCCAGCTAGAGGGGAAGAATTTCGACGAGCAGTACTTC

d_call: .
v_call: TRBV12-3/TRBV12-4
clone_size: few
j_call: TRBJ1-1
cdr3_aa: CASRKVGDTEAFF
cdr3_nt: TGTGCCAGCAGAAAAGTGGGGGACACTGAAGCTTTCTTT

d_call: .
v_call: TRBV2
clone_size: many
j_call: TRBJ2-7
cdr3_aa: CASLWGGRAYEQYF
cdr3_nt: TGTGCCAGCCTTTGGGGCGGGCGTGCCTACGAGCAGTACTTC

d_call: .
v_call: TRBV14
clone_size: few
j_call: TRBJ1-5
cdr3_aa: CASSQYNGRRQAPGNQPQHF
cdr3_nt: TGTGCCAGCAGCCAATATAATGGGCGTCGACAGGCCCCAGGCAATCAGCCCCAGCATTTT

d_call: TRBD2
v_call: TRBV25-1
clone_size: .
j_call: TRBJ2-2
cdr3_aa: CASSDQRTSGNTGELFF
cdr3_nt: TGTGCCAGCAGTGATCAAAGGACTAGCGGAAACACCGGGGAGCTGTTTTTT

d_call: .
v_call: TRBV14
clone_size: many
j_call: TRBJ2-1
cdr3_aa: CASSQYRVNEQFF
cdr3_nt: TGTGCCAGCAGCCAATACAGGGTGAATGAGCAGTTCTTC

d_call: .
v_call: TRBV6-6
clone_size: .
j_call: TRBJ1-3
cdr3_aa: CASSYSQGHSGNTIYF
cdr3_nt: TGTGCCAGCAGTTACTCGCAGGGGCACTCTGGAAACACCATATATTTT

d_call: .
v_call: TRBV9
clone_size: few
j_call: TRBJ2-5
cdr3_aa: CASSAESMGPQETQYF
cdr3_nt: TGTGCCAGCAGCGCAGAGTCGATGGGGCCCCAAGAGACCCAGTACTTC

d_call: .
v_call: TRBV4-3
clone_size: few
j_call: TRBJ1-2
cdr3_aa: CASSQERVGYGYTF
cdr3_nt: TGCGCCAGCAGCCAAGAAAGGGTGGGCTATGGCTACACCTTC

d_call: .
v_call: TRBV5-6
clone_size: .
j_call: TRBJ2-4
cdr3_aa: CASSLTDIQYF
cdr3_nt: TGTGCCAGCAGCTTGACGGACATTCAGTACTTC

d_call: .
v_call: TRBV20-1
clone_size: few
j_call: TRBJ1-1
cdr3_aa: CSLADTEAFF
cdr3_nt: TGCAGTCTGGCCGACACTGAAGCTTTCTTT

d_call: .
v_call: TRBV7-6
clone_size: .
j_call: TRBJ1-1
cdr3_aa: CASSLVGRERTEAFF
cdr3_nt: TGTGCCAGCAGCTTAGTAGGCAGGGAGAGAACTGAAGCTTTCTTT

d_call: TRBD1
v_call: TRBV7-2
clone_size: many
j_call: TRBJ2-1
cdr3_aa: CASSLIGGQGRNNEQFF
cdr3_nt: TGTGCCAGCAGCTTAATAGGTGGACAGGGGAGGAACAATGAGCAGTTCTTC